This T cell receptor beta chain stems from a study of cytomegalovirus exposure and HLA in healthy donors. Study as a whole: The same platform was used for the 100 to 150 validation repertoires and the 500 to 700 first-cohort repertoires, a later analysis reported. Notes on the study in general: A list of approximately 160 TCR beta chains associated with cytomegalovirus was given.

Profiling relied on immunoSEQ multiplex PCR, and the TCRdb table lists in-frame clones only, not all of them. The repertoire includes approximately 200,000 clones, 75% to 90% of them detected once, and roughly 7% sits in the top ten. The donors were part of the roughly 120-subject validation cohort, which stood apart from the roughly 700-subject first cohort. For this clone: Its specificity is unknown.

This CDR3 is built from 13 residues. With 1 base clipped from V and 15 bases from J, the junction kept 9 bases outside the gene matches. The germline gives CDR1 GTSNPN, CDR2 SVGIG (reference sequence). The TCR sequence derives from a man younger than 35 in good health and CMV-seropositive. The gene calls are TRBV30 and TRBJ2-1, with 10 bases lining up with TRBD2. Sequenced material: PBMCs. CDR3 region: CAWSGTSGGRGFF. CDR3 DNA sequence: TGTGCCTGGAGTGGGACTAGCGGAGGGAGGGGGTTCTTC.